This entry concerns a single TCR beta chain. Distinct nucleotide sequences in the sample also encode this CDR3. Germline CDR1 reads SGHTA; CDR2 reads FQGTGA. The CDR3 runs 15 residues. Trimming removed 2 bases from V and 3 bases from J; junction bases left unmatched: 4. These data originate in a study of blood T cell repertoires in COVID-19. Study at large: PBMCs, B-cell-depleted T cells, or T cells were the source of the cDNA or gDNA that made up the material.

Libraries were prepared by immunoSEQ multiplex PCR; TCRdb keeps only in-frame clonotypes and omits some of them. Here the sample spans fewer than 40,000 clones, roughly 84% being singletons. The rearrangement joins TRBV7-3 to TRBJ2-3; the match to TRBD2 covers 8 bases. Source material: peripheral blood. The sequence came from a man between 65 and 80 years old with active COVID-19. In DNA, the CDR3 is TGTGCCAGCAGCTTAGCGGGGGGAAGTACAGATACGCAGTATTTT. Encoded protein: CASSLAGGSTDTQYF.